This T cell receptor beta chain was identified in a study of PD-1 blockade in classical Hodgkin lymphoma. Brentuximab vedotin exposure varied, and every patient relapsed after autologous stem cell transplantation. Magnetic depletion of unwanted cells isolated CD4+ T cells from thawed PBMCs. The method was immunoSEQ multiplex PCR; TCRdb's version includes in-frame clones alone and lacks a portion of them. Among 30,000 to 35,000 clones listed, around 90% were seen once. The starting material was CD4+ T cells from blood, obtained at baseline. The origin of this receptor is a human donor with classical Hodgkin lymphoma.

DNA of the CDR3: TGTGCCCGCGGATGGGGGGAGCAGTTCTTC. Translated, it gives CARGWGEQFF. The genes are TRBV30 and TRBJ2-1; D may be TRBD1 or TRBD2 (5 bases each). CDR3 length: 10 residues. Trimming stripped 8 bases from V and 10 bases from J, with 12 bases between. Per the germline V gene, CDR1 is GTSNPN and CDR2 is SVGIG (reference sequence).